What follows describes a single T cell receptor (beta chain). The data belong to a study of T cell changes during pregnancy in multiple sclerosis. TCRdb's table, derived via immunoSEQ multiplex PCR, lists solely in-frame clones and lacks some. Of about 61,000 clones listed, around 89% were seen once; the top ten hold roughly 0.89%. The V gene's germline CDR1 is LGHNA and CDR2 YSLEER. After removal of 4 bases from V and 4 bases from J, the junction contained 10 bases not matched to a gene. The CDR3 extends over 17 amino acids. This material consisted of peripheral blood, taken in the first trimester of pregnancy. The chain combines TRBV4-3 with TRBJ1-5, with TRBD1 identical over 10 bases. The clonotype comes from a female donor in good health, enrolled as a control in a pregnancy study. CDR3 amino acids: CASSLKPGQGMNQPQHF. CDR3 nucleotides: TGCGCCAGCAGCCTGAAACCGGGACAGGGGATGAATCAGCCCCAGCATTTT.